Below, 9 T cell receptor beta chains from the same sample are listed, as sequenced in a study of T cells in localized non-small cell lung cancer (dated by TCRdb to 2020 to 2022). The library was prepared using the immunoSEQ multiplex PCR assay. TCRdb obtained this table from immuneACCESS and retained in-frame rearrangements with V and J assigned. These tables miss some clones; where compared with another copy, unresolved V genes account for less than half of the shortfall, and the remainder is unexplained. The sample has more than 25,000 clones on record, approximately 90% of them singletons. The ten largest clones capture about a tenth of the sample. This material consisted of peripheral blood, taken before any cancer treatment. These receptors came from a woman aged 35 to 70 with stage I lung adenocarcinoma.

CDR3: CASSLTGGISGNTIYF. Here the CDR3 DNA reads TGTGCCAGCAGTCTAACAGGGGGCATCTCTGGAAACACCATATATTTT. This chain uses TRBV28 with TRBJ1-3; TRBD1 aligns across 9 bases. The CDR3 runs 16 residues. J was trimmed by 0 bases and V by 5 bases; bases with no gene match: 5. In germline, CDR1 is MDHEN, CDR2 SYDVKM.

The chain joins TRBV6-1 to TRBJ1-5, with unresolved D. Germline CDR1 reads MNHNS; CDR2 reads SASEGT. V lost 2 bases and J 2 bases, leaving 7 bases between the germline ends. This CDR3 spans 14 amino acids. The CDR3 loop is CASSEWQGNQPQHF. The CDR3 DNA reads as TGTGCCAGCAGTGAATGGCAGGGCAATCAGCCCCAGCATTTT.

The chain uses TRBV29-1 and TRBJ2-1, with a tentative D call TRBD1 (5 bases). V was clipped by 7 bases and J by 3 bases, with 13 bases between them. Germline values: CDR1 SQVTM, CDR2 ANQGSEA. The length of the CDR3 is 13 residues. DNA of the CDR3: TGCAGCGCCGCCCCCGACAGCTACAATGAGCAGTTCTTC. Protein: CSAAPDSYNEQFF.

The rearrangement joins TRBV6-1 to TRBJ2-7, with unresolved D. Between the trimmed V and J ends, which lost 6 bases and 3 bases, there was a span of 9 bases. Germline V lookup: CDR1 MNHNS, CDR2 SASEGT. This CDR3 is built from 12 residues. The CDR3, as DNA: TGTGCCAGCAGGGTGATCTACTACGAGCAGTACTTC. It translates to CASRVIYYEQYF.

The chain employs TRBV29-1 and TRBJ2-3; a possible D gene is TRBD1 (6 bases). In germline, CDR1 is SQVTM, CDR2 ANQGSEA. The length of the CDR3 is 14 residues. V was cut by 3 bases and J by 3 bases, with 13 bases left in between. The CDR3 loop reads CSVDSAGDTDTQYF. Written as DNA, the CDR3 is TGCAGCGTTGACTCGGCAGGGGATACAGATACGCAGTATTTT.

The V call is TRBV4-1, the J call TRBJ2-1; 9 bases map to TRBD2. With 1 base clipped from V and 4 bases from J, the junction kept 8 bases outside the gene matches. CDR1 is MGHRA, CDR2 YSYEKL, per germline. This CDR3 region has 17 residues. CDR3 coding DNA: TGCGCCAGCAGCCAAGTAGTTGGCGGGGGGGCGTACAATGAGCAGTTCTTC. It is translated as CASSQVVGGGAYNEQFF.

This clone was seen a single time. The gene calls are TRBV9 and TRBJ2-2; weak D call: TRBD2 (6 bases). The V gene's germline CDR1 is SGDLS and CDR2 YYNGEE. This CDR3 region has 13 residues. V shed 4 bases and J shed 7 bases, with 11 bases lying between them. In DNA form, the CDR3 reads TGTGCCAGCAGCACACGGAGGGACGGGGAGCTGTTTTTT. As protein: CASSTRRDGELFF.

This clone was recorded only once. The J gene is TRBJ2-3, the V gene TRBV7-6, with D maybe TRBD1 (7 bases). This CDR3 has 15 residues. V was cut by 7 bases and J by 2 bases, with 16 bases left in between. Germline V gene sequence: CDR1 SGHVS, CDR2 FNYEAQ. The CDR3 DNA follows: TGTGCCAGCACCTCCTCCAGGGGGGTCACAGATACGCAGTATTTT. This sequence encodes CASTSSRGVTDTQYF.

The chain couples TRBV6-5 to TRBJ2-7; TRBD1 aligns across 9 bases. The junction had 4 bases not matched to a gene; V was cut back by 2 bases and J by 2 bases. The CDR3 is 15 amino acids. The germline V gene has CDR1 MNHEY and CDR2 SVGAGI. CDR3 sequence reads: CASSYLRTGAYEQYF. The CDR3 bases are TGTGCCAGCAGTTACCTTCGGACAGGGGCCTACGAGCAGTACTTC.